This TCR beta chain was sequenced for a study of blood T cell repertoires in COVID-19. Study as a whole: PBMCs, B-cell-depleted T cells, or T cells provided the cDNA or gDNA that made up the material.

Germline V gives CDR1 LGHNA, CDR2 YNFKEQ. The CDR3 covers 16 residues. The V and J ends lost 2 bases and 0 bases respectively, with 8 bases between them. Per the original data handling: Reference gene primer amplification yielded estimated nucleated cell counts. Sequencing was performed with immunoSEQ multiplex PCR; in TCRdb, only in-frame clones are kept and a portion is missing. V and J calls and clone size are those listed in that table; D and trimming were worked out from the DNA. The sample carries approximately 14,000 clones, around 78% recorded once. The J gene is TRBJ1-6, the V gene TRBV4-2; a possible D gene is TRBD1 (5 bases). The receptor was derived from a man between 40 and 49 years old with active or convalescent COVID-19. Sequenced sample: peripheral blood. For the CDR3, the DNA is TGTGCCAGCAGCCAAACAGGCAGCTCCTATAATTCACCCCTCCACTTT. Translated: CASSQTGSSYNSPLHF.